This passage covers 25 T cell receptor beta chains from one sample sequenced in a study of T cells in localized non-small cell lung cancer. TCRdb keeps only in-frame clones here, not all; method: immunoSEQ multiplex PCR. This sample yields about 48,000 clones, of which roughly 77% are seen a single time; less than 20% belongs to the top ten. The material sequenced was peripheral blood, taken before any cancer treatment. These receptors were collected from a man aged 35-69 years with stage I squamous cell lung carcinoma.

V is TRBV11-2 and J is TRBJ2-7; D is unclear. The CDR3 is 13 residues long. Germline V CDR1 and CDR2: SGHAT, FQNNGV. V lost 3 bases to trimming and J lost 5 bases, with 11 bases between them. The CDR3 is CASSFRPSDEQYF. The CDR3 nucleotides read TGTGCCAGCAGCTTTAGACCATCGGACGAGCAGTACTTC. The full variable domain, in which reference TRBV11-2 and TRBJ2-7 provide the parts outside the CDR3, is EAGVAQSPRYKIIEKRQSVAFWCNPISGHATLYWYQQILGQGPKLLIQFQNNGVVDDSQLPKDRFSAERLKGVDSTLKIQPAKLEDSAVYLCASSFRPSDEQYFGPGTRLTVT.

This chain uses TRBV4-3 with TRBJ1-2; no definite D call. The germline V gene has CDR1 LGHNA and CDR2 YSLEER. V dropped 4 bases and J dropped 4 bases, with 16 bases sitting between them. This CDR3 spans 15 amino acids. The CDR3 spells CASSPIFFYAYGYTF. The DNA of the CDR3 is TGCGCCAGCAGCCCCATTTTTTTTTATGCCTATGGCTACACCTTC.

Only a few counts were recorded for this clone. The rearrangement joins TRBV11-2 to TRBJ2-3, with D possibly matching TRBD2 (7 bases). CDR3 length equals 17 residues. Trimming took 2 bases from V and 2 from J, leaving 17 bases between them. Germline assignment: CDR1 SGHAT and CDR2 FQNNGV. CDR3 sequence: CASSLLGRGAYTDTQYF. The CDR3 coding sequence is TGTGCCAGCAGCTTATTGGGCCGGGGGGCGTACACAGATACGCAGTATTTT. The whole variable domain, remainder taken from reference TRBV11-2 and TRBJ2-3, is EAGVAQSPRYKIIEKRQSVAFWCNPISGHATLYWYQQILGQGPKLLIQFQNNGVVDDSQLPKDRFSAERLKGVDSTLKIQPAKLEDSAVYLCASSLLGRGAYTDTQYFGPGTRLTVL.

The chain couples TRBV19 to TRBJ2-3; D gene unclear. Germline V gene sequence: CDR1 LNHDA, CDR2 SQIVND (reference sequence). The V gene lost 1 base and the J gene lost 1 base, with 9 bases spanning the gap. This CDR3 has 15 residues. In DNA, the CDR3 is TGTGCCAGTAGTATAGCGGCTAGGGGCACAGATACGCAGTATTTT. This codes for CASSIAARGTDTQYF.

This chain joins TRBV15 and TRBJ2-5; 9 bases fit TRBD2. The V gene's germline CDR1 is LNHNV and CDR2 YYDKDF (reference sequence). The CDR3 covers 16 residues. Trimming took 1 base from V and 5 from J; bases not matched to a gene: 8. The CDR3 nucleotides are TGTGCCACCAGCAGAGGGGCATCCCTAGCGGGGGAGACCCAGTACTTC. Amino acids: CATSRGASLAGETQYF.

This rearrangement joins TRBV25-1 to TRBJ1-1, with D maybe TRBD1 (6 bases). Germline values: CDR1 MGHDK, CDR2 SYGVNS. Trimming removed 8 bases from V and 4 bases from J, with 17 bases in between. CDR3 length: 14 residues. The CDR3 loop reads CASSPYREGTEAFF. The CDR3 nucleotides read TGTGCCAGCTCACCGTACAGGGAGGGCACTGAAGCTTTCTTT.

The rearrangement joins TRBV5-4 to TRBJ1-6, with 7 bases identical to TRBD1. Germline V gene data show CDR1 as SGHNT and CDR2 as YYREEE (reference sequence). This CDR3 is 14 amino acids long. V trimming: 7 bases; J trimming: 9 bases; junction bases outside the gene matches: 10. The CDR3 is CASGRDSQGSPLHF. The CDR3 DNA reads TGTGCCAGCGGACGGGACAGCCAAGGTTCACCCCTCCACTTT.

V is TRBV9 and J is TRBJ2-3; D possibly corresponds to TRBD1 (8 bases). The CDR3 consists of 15 residues. Deletions cut 4 bases from V and 8 bases from J, with 20 bases between. CDR1 and CDR2 from the germline V gene are SGDLS and YYNGEE. The CDR3 protein is CASSSLQGGQGTQYF. Here the CDR3 DNA reads TGTGCCAGCAGCTCCCTACAGGGGGGGCAGGGTACGCAGTATTTT.

This clone showed up just a few times. J is TRBJ2-3 and V is TRBV5-4; the D gene is possibly TRBD2 (5 bases). The V gene's germline CDR1 is SGHNT and CDR2 YYREEE (reference sequence). This CDR3 spans 13 amino acids. V dropped 3 bases and J dropped 6 bases, with 11 bases sitting between them. The CDR3 loop is CASSSGLSDTQYF. CDR3 in DNA: TGTGCCAGCAGCTCTGGACTTTCGGATACGCAGTATTTT.

The V and J genes are TRBV6-1 and TRBJ2-7; D remains unclear. The CDR3 has 15 amino acids. The germline V gene has CDR1 MNHNS and CDR2 SASEGT. The V and J ends lost 5 bases and 0 bases respectively, with 14 bases between them. CDR3 sequence reads: CASSQSSSSSYEQYF. CDR3 DNA sequence: TGTGCCAGCAGTCAATCAAGTAGCAGCTCCTACGAGCAGTACTTC.

This chain uses TRBV18 with TRBJ2-5; TRBD2 aligns across 8 bases. This CDR3 contains 16 residues. CDR1 and CDR2 from the germline V gene are KGHSH and LQKENI. V shed 2 bases, J shed 0 bases, and the junction held 5 bases outside the gene matches. The CDR3 DNA reads as TGTGCCAGCTCACCAAATGGCGGGGGGAACCAAGAGACCCAGTACTTC. Its protein product is CASSPNGGGNQETQYF.

The genes are TRBV30 and TRBJ2-5, with 7 bases identical to TRBD2. There are 13 residues in the CDR3. V was pared by 2 bases and J by 3 bases, with 3 bases of the junction left unmatched. Looked up from germline, CDR1 is GTSNPN and CDR2 is SVGIG (reference sequence). The CDR3 sequence is CAWSRGDEETQYF. CDR3 coding DNA: TGTGCCTGGAGTCGGGGGGACGAAGAGACCCAGTACTTC.

This clone came up a few times. The rearrangement uses TRBV9 and TRBJ1-4, with TRBD1 identical over 7 bases. The ends lost 4 bases at V and 8 bases at J; junction bases unmatched: 11. The CDR3 covers 15 residues. CDR1 is SGDLS, CDR2 YYNGEE, per germline. The CDR3 DNA follows: TGTGCCAGCAGCCTAGGGGGCAGGGAGAACGAAAAACTGTTTTTT. This translates into CASSLGGRENEKLFF.

This chain links TRBV28 with TRBJ2-1, with D tentatively TRBD1 (5 bases). Germline lookup yields CDR1 MDHEN and CDR2 SYDVKM. The CDR3 is 13 residues long. V lost 2 bases and J lost 7, with 9 bases in between. The CDR3 sequence is CASSLTRVNEQFF. CDR3 bases: TGTGCCAGCAGTTTAACCAGGGTGAATGAGCAGTTCTTC.

The CDR3 nucleotides are TGTGCCAGCAAGGCCACAGGGGGCGGTGGGCACGAAGCTTTCTTT. Protein sequence: CASKATGGGGHEAFF. The J gene is TRBJ1-1, the V gene TRBV28; 9 positions match TRBD1. V dropped 7 bases and J dropped 8; count of bases not matched to a gene: 14. Germline assignment: CDR1 MDHEN and CDR2 SYDVKM. The CDR3 is 15 residues long.

The chain uses TRBV28 and TRBJ2-7; tentatively, D is TRBD1 (5 bases). The CDR3 spans 15 residues. Per germline, CDR1 MDHEN and CDR2 SYDVKM. V was shortened by 4 bases and J by 0 bases, with 13 bases between the two germline ends. The CDR3 here is CASSSQGVSSYEQYF. The CDR3 bases are TGTGCCAGCAGTTCTCAGGGCGTTTCCTCCTACGAGCAGTACTTC.

The rearrangement links TRBV28 to TRBJ1-3; perhaps TRBD1 as D (5 bases). The CDR3 covers 14 residues. CDR1 is MDHEN, CDR2 SYDVKM, per germline. V was pared by 3 bases and J by 1 base, with 7 bases between. CDR3 DNA: TGTGCCAGCAGTTTTTCAGGGTCTGGAAACACCATATATTTT. Its translation is CASSFSGSGNTIYF. Based on the CDR3 plus reference TRBV28 and TRBJ1-3, the full variable domain is DVKVTQSSRYLVKRTGEKVFLECVQDMDHENMFWYRQDPGLGLRLIYFSYDVKMKEKGDIPEGYSVSREKKERFSLILESASTNQTSMYLCASSFSGSGNTIYFGEGSWLTVV.

The CDR3 sequence is CAIRVDGRNYGYTF. CDR3 sequence (DNA): TGTGCCATCAGAGTGGACGGAAGGAACTATGGCTACACCTTC. The chain uses TRBV10-3 and TRBJ1-2; no firm D call. CDR3 length: 14 amino acids. From germline, CDR1 is ENHRY and CDR2 SYGVKD. Trimming left V 6 bases short and J 2 bases short, with 13 bases between.

This sequence joins TRBV5-1 and TRBJ2-3; possible D gene TRBD2, 6 bases. Germline V gene sequence: CDR1 SGHRS, CDR2 YFSETQ. V was clipped by 3 bases and J by 3 bases, with 14 bases between them. This CDR3 is 15 amino acids long. The CDR3 DNA follows: TGCGCCAGCAGCTCGGGACTGCGGCAAACAGATACGCAGTATTTT. Protein: CASSSGLRQTDTQYF.

This chain connects TRBV30 to TRBJ2-5; the D gene could be TRBD1 or TRBD2 (5 bases each). The CDR3 runs 14 residues. With 8 bases removed from V and 6 bases from J, the gap between germline ends came to 22 bases. CDR1 is GTSNPN, CDR2 SVGIG, per germline (reference sequence). The CDR3 loop is CAAEGGRGDQTQYF. DNA of the CDR3: TGTGCCGCGGAAGGTGGGAGAGGGGACCAGACCCAGTACTTC.

This CDR3 is CASSPGQGVEPKNIQYF. CDR3 coding DNA: TGTGCCAGCAGTCCCGGACAGGGGGTTGAGCCCAAAAACATTCAGTACTTC. The rearrangement links TRBV2 to TRBJ2-4; TRBD1 matches 10 bases. From germline, CDR1 is SNHLY and CDR2 FYNNEI. V lost 5 bases and J lost 2; bases outside the gene matches: 9. The CDR3 is 17 residues long.

CDR3 sequence reads: CASSSEGSEQFF. The CDR3, as DNA: TGCGCCAGCAGCTCCGAGGGATCTGAGCAGTTCTTC. This rearrangement joins TRBV5-1 to TRBJ2-1, with D perhaps TRBD2 (5 bases). V dropped 3 bases and J dropped 9 bases, with 10 bases sitting between them. The CDR3 sequence is 12 residues long. CDR1 is SGHRS and CDR2 is YFSETQ in the germline V gene.

V and J are TRBV7-2 and TRBJ1-2, with TRBD1 matching 9 bases. CDR3 length equals 15 residues. Germline values: CDR1 SGHTA, CDR2 FQGNSA. V shed 2 bases and J 6 bases; nucleotides not matched to a gene: 7. CDR3 coding DNA: TGTGCCAGCAGCTTAAGAGGACAGGGGATCCATGGCTACACCTTC. It codes for CASSLRGQGIHGYTF.

The chain couples TRBV19 to TRBJ2-7; D might be TRBD2 (6 bases). The CDR3 has 14 residues. Between the trimmed V and J ends, which lost 11 bases and 5 bases, there was a span of 22 bases. Germline CDR1 is LNHDA and CDR2 is SQIVND (reference sequence). The CDR3 loop reads CASYPLPGSDEQYF. In DNA form, the CDR3 reads TGTGCCTCATATCCCCTCCCCGGGAGCGACGAGCAGTACTTC.

The chain recombines TRBV7-3 with TRBJ2-1, with 8 nucleotides matching TRBD2. Germline lookup yields CDR1 SGHTA and CDR2 FQGTGA. Trimming took 2 bases from V and 1 from J; bases not matched to a gene: 4. CDR3 length: 16 residues. CDR3 DNA sequence: TGTGCCAGCAGCTTAGACGGGGGGGCATCCTACAATGAGCAGTTCTTC. Its translation is CASSLDGGASYNEQFF. Complete variable domain (other parts from reference TRBV7-3 and TRBJ2-1): GAGVSQTPSNKVTEKGKYVELRCDPISGHTALYWYRQSLGQGPEFLIYFQGTGAADDSGLPNDRFFAVRPEGSVSTLKIQRTERGDSAVYLCASSLDGGASYNEQFFGPGTRLTVL.